The 21 T cell receptor beta chains in this list originate from one sample, sequenced in a study of T cell responses to AZD1222 COVID-19 vaccine. The assay was immunoSEQ multiplex PCR, and TCRdb's table has in-frame clones only and misses some. This table has under 200,000 clones, about 88% appearing once. Source: peripheral blood, taken on day 0 of AZD1222 vaccination. The receptors shown here come from an adult in good health.

The chain employs TRBV30 and TRBJ1-1; D may be TRBD1 (6 bases). The V and J ends lost 0 bases and 4 bases respectively, with 12 bases between them. CDR1 is GTSNPN and CDR2 is SVGIG in the germline V gene (reference sequence). The length of the CDR3 is 14 residues. CDR3 sequence reads: CAWSVWGASTEAFF. CDR3 nucleotide sequence: TGTGCCTGGAGTGTTTGGGGGGCGAGCACTGAAGCTTTCTTT.

V is TRBV9 and J is TRBJ1-5, with 7 positions matching TRBD1. This CDR3 region has 14 residues. Unmatched junction bases numbered 6, after V lost 0 bases and J lost 9 bases. From germline, CDR1 is SGDLS and CDR2 YYNGEE. The CDR3 DNA is TGTGCCAGCAGCGTAGGTGACAGGGAATTGCCCCAGCATTTT. Amino acid sequence: CASSVGDRELPQHF.

In this sample, this clone turned up once. DNA for the CDR3: TGCGCCAGCAGCCAAGGTCAGGGGGGCAATCAGCCCCAGCATTTT. This translates into CASSQGQGGNQPQHF. The chain joins TRBV4-3 to TRBJ1-5; 7 bases are a match to TRBD1. J gave up 2 bases and V 1 base, and 2 bases lay outside the gene matches. CDR1 LGHNA and CDR2 YSLEER come from the germline V gene. The CDR3 is 15 residues long.

This chain links TRBV19 with TRBJ2-6; unclear D gene. The CDR3 has 14 amino acids. Germline CDR1 is LNHDA and CDR2 is SQIVND (reference sequence). Trimming took off 5 bases at V and 2 bases at J, with 7 bases between the two ends. The CDR3 DNA reads TGTGCCAGTAGTGACTTAACTGGGGCCAACGTCCTGACTTTC. It is translated as CASSDLTGANVLTF.

This chain links TRBV7-3 with TRBJ2-3; D gene uncertain. Germline V gene lookup returns CDR1 SGHTA and CDR2 FQGTGA. V was trimmed by 8 bases and J by 4 bases, leaving 10 bases between them. The CDR3 spans 12 residues. CDR3 in amino acids: CASSIQADTQYF. CDR3 bases: TGTGCCAGCTCCATTCAAGCAGATACGCAGTATTTT.

The chain has TRBV6-5 and TRBJ1-4; D unresolved. Trimming took off 7 bases at V and 0 bases at J, with 9 bases between the two ends. Germline CDR1 and CDR2: MNHEY and SVGAGI. The CDR3 runs 14 residues. CDR3 sequence: CASITDTTNEKLFF. The CDR3 nucleotides are TGTGCCAGCATTACAGACACAACTAATGAAAAACTGTTTTTT.

This chain links TRBV24-1 with TRBJ1-6, with 7 nucleotides matching TRBD1. CDR1 is KGHDR and CDR2 is SFDVKD in the germline V gene. CDR3 length: 14 amino acids. Trimming took 3 bases from V and 14 from J; bases not matched to a gene: 9. The CDR3 DNA reads TGTGCCACCAGTGATCCGACAGGGACCGGGGCCCTCCACTTT. Residues: CATSDPTGTGALHF.

The rearrangement joins TRBV10-3 to TRBJ2-2; D is undetermined. The CDR3 runs 13 residues. Germline V CDR1 and CDR2: ENHRY, SYGVKD. V lost 6 bases and J 5 bases, leaving 10 bases between the germline ends. As DNA, the CDR3 is TGTGCCATCAGAGCAGTGGGTACCGGGGAGCTGTTTTTT. Protein product: CAIRAVGTGELFF.

The chain has TRBV4-1 and TRBJ2-1, with D tentatively TRBD2 (7 bases). This CDR3 is built from 17 residues. Germline CDR1 reads MGHRA; CDR2 reads YSYEKL. V was pared by 0 bases and J by 0 bases, with 12 bases between. In DNA form, the CDR3 reads TGCGCCAGCAGCCAAGATCCCGGGGGGCACTCCTACAATGAGCAGTTCTTC. It codes for CASSQDPGGHSYNEQFF.

The J gene is TRBJ1-6, the V gene TRBV9; a possible D gene is TRBD1 (6 bases). The V and J ends lost 0 bases and 5 bases respectively, with 15 bases between them. Germline assignment: CDR1 SGDLS and CDR2 YYNGEE. CDR3 length equals 17 residues. This CDR3 is CASSVDAGAADNSPLHF. CDR3 coding DNA: TGTGCCAGCAGCGTAGATGCGGGGGCAGCGGATAATTCACCCCTCCACTTT.

This clone came up once. This sequence joins TRBV6-2 or TRBV6-3 and TRBJ1-3, with a weak D call TRBD1 (5 bases). Germline lookup yields CDR1 MNHEY and CDR2 SVGEGT. Trimming stripped 5 bases from V and 0 bases from J, with 14 bases between. The CDR3 runs 16 residues. The CDR3 DNA is TGTGCCAGCAGTGAGGGGTTATTCGGCTCTGGAAACACCATATATTTT. As protein: CASSEGLFGSGNTIYF.

This clone was observed a few times. The chain has TRBV11-2 and TRBJ2-1; the match to TRBD1 covers 10 bases. V lost 5 bases, J lost 8 bases, and 15 bases stayed unmatched. Germline V gene data show CDR1 as SGHAT and CDR2 as FQNNGV. This CDR3 spans 17 amino acids. The CDR3 loop is CASSGYLGTGVNDEQFF. The CDR3 region has the DNA TGTGCCAGCAGCGGATACCTCGGGACAGGGGTTAATGATGAGCAGTTCTTC.

The table lists this clone with a count of one. This chain connects TRBV11-2 to TRBJ1-2; D gene unclear. The CDR3 length is 14 residues. V was shortened by 1 base and J by 3 bases, with 9 bases between the two germline ends. Germline loops: CDR1 SGHAT, CDR2 FQNNGV. DNA of the CDR3: TGTGCCAGCAGCTTAGGAAGGGCGGACTATGGCTACACCTTC. Protein product: CASSLGRADYGYTF.

The chain combines TRBV10-3 with TRBJ1-4, with TRBD1 matching over 10 bases. The CDR3 is 18 residues long. In germline, CDR1 is ENHRY, CDR2 SYGVKD. The J segment lost 8 bases and the V segment lost 7 bases, leaving 19 bases of the junction unmatched. CDR3 sequence (DNA): TGTGCCATCACCCCAAGCCGGGACAGGGGTCTCAAGAGGGAAAAACTGTTTTTT. It codes for CAITPSRDRGLKREKLFF.

The rearrangement joins TRBV24-1 to TRBJ2-7, with 9 bases lining up with TRBD1. The CDR3 is 16 residues long. V lost 7 bases to trimming and J lost 4 bases; unmatched junction nucleotides: 13. From germline, CDR1 is KGHDR and CDR2 SFDVKD. Written as DNA, the CDR3 is TGTGCCACCAGCAACTCGATGAGGACAGGGGTATACGAGCAGTACTTC. Translation: CATSNSMRTGVYEQYF.

The DNA for the CDR3 is TGTGCCAGCAGAGGAGGCACTGAAGCTTTCTTT. This translates into CASRGGTEAFF. The genes are TRBV28 and TRBJ1-1, with D hard to call. V lost 6 bases, J lost 4 bases, and 6 bases lay in between. The germline V gene has CDR1 MDHEN and CDR2 SYDVKM. The CDR3 covers 11 residues.

This chain uses TRBV9 with TRBJ2-7; D is perhaps TRBD1 (6 bases). Trimming removed 0 bases at V and 6 bases at J, with 10 bases between. The CDR3 consists of 13 residues. CDR1 and CDR2 (germline): SGDLS, YYNGEE. The CDR3 loop is CASSVDWGPEQYF. CDR3 nucleotides: TGTGCCAGCAGCGTAGACTGGGGGCCCGAGCAGTACTTC.

The chain recombines TRBV12-3 or TRBV12-4 with TRBJ2-3; the match to TRBD1 covers 7 bases. CDR3 size: 13 residues. With 10 bases clipped from V and 5 bases from J, the junction kept 9 bases outside the gene matches. CDR3 in DNA: TGTGCCACCCTAAGACAGGGAAAAGATACGCAGTATTTT. Translated: CATLRQGKDTQYF.

The genes are TRBV9 and TRBJ1-5, with a weak D call TRBD1 (5 bases). There are 14 residues in the CDR3. V was clipped by 0 bases and J by 9 bases, with 13 bases between them. Germline V gene sequence: CDR1 SGDLS, CDR2 YYNGEE. In DNA form, the CDR3 reads TGTGCCAGCAGCGTAGGAGGGGCCTCCGGGCCCCAGCATTTT. Translated: CASSVGGASGPQHF. Based on the CDR3 plus reference TRBV9 and TRBJ1-5, the full variable domain is DSGVTQTPKHLITATGQRVTLRCSPRSGDLSVYWYQQSLDQGLQFLIQYYNGEERAKGNILERFSAQQFPDLHSELNLSSLELGDSALYFCASSVGGASGPQHFGDGTRLSIL.

J is TRBJ2-1 and V is TRBV29-1, with TRBD1 as a possible D gene (5 bases). The CDR3 is made up of 14 amino acids. The germline V gene has CDR1 SQVTM and CDR2 ANQGSEA. Trimming shortened V by 6 bases and J by 7 bases, and 19 bases separated the two germline ends. CDR3 sequence: CSVGRSPAGNEQFF. The CDR3 region has the DNA TGCAGCGTGGGGCGGTCTCCCGCTGGGAATGAGCAGTTCTTC.

The rearrangement uses TRBV5-6 and TRBJ1-1; 7 bases map to TRBD1. This CDR3 region has 13 residues. The junction had 4 bases not matched to a gene; V was cut back by 0 bases and J by 8 bases. The germline CDR1 and CDR2 sequences are SGHDT and YYEEEE. In nucleotides, the CDR3 is TGTGCCAGCAGCTTGGAAGGGACAGAGGAAGCTTTCTTT. This translates into CASSLEGTEEAFF.